This TCR beta chain was captured in a study of T-cell memory formation after mild COVID-19. TCRdb used MiXCR to reprocess the 5' RACE reads, holding one entry per CDR3 protein. The repertoire has some 300,000 distinct CDR3 sequences, around a fifth of them found once; the top ten carry over 20%. Overall study results and limits: Contracting CD4+ clones lay largely in CM and EM, with CD8+ ones residing in EMRA.

Trimming took off 4 bases at V and 0 bases at J, with 9 bases between the two ends. The CDR3 spans 14 residues. Germline assignment: CDR1 MGHDK and CDR2 SYGVNS. Note on this clonotype: Its specificity is unknown.

The clonotype comes from a man in his late teens or twenties who had mild COVID-19 (a few samples of this study predate the infection). Cell type and time point are not known. This chain links TRBV25-1 with TRBJ1-2; D call uncertain. The specimen sequenced was PBMCs or a T cell subset sorted from them (not recorded which). CDR3 nucleotide sequence: TGTGCCAGCAGTGGGGGAGAAGCTAACTATGGCTACACCTTC. Protein sequence: CASSGGEANYGYTF.